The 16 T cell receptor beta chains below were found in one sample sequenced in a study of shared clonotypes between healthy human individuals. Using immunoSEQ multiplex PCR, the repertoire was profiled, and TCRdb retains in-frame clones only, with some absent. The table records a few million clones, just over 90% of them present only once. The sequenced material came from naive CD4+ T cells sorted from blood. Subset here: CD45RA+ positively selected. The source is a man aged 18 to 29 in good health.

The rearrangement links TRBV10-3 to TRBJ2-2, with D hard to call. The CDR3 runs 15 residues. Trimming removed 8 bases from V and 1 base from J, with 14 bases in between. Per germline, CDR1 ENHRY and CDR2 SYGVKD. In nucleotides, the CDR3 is TGTGCCATCGGGCAGGCGGTTCTGAACACCGGGGAGCTGTTTTTT. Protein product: CAIGQAVLNTGELFF.

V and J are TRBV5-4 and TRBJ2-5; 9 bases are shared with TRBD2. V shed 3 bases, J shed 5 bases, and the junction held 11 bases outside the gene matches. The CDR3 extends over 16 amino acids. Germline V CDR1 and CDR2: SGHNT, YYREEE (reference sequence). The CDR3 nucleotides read TGTGCCAGCAGCTCCAAGGGCGGGGGGGCGTGGGAGACCCAGTACTTC. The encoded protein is CASSSKGGGAWETQYF.

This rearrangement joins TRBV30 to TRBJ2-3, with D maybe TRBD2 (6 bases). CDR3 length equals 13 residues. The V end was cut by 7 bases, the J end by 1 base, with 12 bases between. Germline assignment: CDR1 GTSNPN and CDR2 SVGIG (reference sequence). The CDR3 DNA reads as TGTGCCTCCTGGGGCGGGGGCACAGATACGCAGTATTTT. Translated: CASWGGGTDTQYF.

CDR3 DNA sequence: TGTGCCATCAGTGAGTCCCCAGGGGAAGGGTTTGGCACAGATACGCAGTATTTT. Protein sequence: CAISESPGEGFGTDTQYF. The genes are TRBV10-3 and TRBJ2-3, with D possibly matching TRBD1 (6 bases). Trimming took 0 bases from V and 1 from J, leaving 17 bases between them. The CDR3 totals 18 residues. Germline V CDR1 and CDR2: ENHRY, SYGVKD.

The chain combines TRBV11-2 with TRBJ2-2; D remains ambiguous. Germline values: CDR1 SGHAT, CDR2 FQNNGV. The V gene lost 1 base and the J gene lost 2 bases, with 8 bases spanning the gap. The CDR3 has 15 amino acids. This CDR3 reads CASSLVNLNTGELFF. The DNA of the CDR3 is TGTGCCAGCAGCTTAGTTAATCTAAACACCGGGGAGCTGTTTTTT. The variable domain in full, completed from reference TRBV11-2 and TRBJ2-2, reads EAGVAQSPRYKIIEKRQSVAFWCNPISGHATLYWYQQILGQGPKLLIQFQNNGVVDDSQLPKDRFSAERLKGVDSTLKIQPAKLEDSAVYLCASSLVNLNTGELFFGEGSRLTVL.

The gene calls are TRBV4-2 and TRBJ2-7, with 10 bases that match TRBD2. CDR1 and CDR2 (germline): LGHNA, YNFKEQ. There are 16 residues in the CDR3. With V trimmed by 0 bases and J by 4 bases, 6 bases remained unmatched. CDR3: CASSQELAGDNYEQYF. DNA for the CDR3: TGTGCCAGCAGCCAAGAGCTAGCGGGGGATAATTACGAGCAGTACTTC.

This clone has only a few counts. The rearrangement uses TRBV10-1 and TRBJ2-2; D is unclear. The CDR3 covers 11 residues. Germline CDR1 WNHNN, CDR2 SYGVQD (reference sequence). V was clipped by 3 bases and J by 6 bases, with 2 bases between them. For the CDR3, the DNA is TGCGCCAGCAGTGAAGCCGGGGAGCTGTTTTTT. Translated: CASSEAGELFF.

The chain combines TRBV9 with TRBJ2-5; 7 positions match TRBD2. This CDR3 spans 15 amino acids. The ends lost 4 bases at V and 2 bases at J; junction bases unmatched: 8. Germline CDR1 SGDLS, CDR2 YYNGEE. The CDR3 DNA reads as TGTGCCAGCAGCCGTAGCTCTAGCGGACAAGAGACCCAGTACTTC. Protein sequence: CASSRSSSGQETQYF.

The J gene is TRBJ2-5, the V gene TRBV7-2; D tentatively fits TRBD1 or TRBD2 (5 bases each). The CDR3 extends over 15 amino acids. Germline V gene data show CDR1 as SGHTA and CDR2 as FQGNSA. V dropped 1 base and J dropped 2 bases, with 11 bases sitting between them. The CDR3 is CASSLDGDRQETQYF. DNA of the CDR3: TGTGCCAGCAGCTTAGATGGGGACCGACAAGAGACCCAGTACTTC.

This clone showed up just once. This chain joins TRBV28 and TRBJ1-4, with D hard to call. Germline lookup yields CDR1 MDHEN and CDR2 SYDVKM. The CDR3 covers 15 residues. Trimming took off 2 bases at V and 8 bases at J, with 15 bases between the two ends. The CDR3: CASSLGSRSWEKLFF. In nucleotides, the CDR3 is TGTGCCAGCAGTTTAGGCTCCCGTTCTTGGGAAAAACTGTTTTTT.

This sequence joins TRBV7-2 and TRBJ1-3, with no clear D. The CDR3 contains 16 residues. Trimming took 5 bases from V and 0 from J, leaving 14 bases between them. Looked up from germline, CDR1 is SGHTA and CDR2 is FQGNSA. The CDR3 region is CASSPYGRDSGNTIYF. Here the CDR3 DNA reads TGTGCCAGCAGCCCCTACGGACGAGACTCTGGAAACACCATATATTTT.

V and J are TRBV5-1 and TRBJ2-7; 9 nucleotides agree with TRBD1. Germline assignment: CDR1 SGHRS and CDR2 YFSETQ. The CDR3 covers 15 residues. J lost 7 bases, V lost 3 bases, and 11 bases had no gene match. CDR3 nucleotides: TGCGCCAGCAGCTCTGGAGGGACAGGGAAAGGTGAGCAGTACTTC. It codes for CASSSGGTGKGEQYF.

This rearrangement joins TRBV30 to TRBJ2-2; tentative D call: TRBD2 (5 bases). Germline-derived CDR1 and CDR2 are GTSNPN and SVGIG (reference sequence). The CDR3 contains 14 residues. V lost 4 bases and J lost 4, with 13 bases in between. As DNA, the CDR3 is TGTGCCTGGATTAGCCCCGGGGTCACCGGGGAGCTGTTTTTT. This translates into CAWISPGVTGELFF.

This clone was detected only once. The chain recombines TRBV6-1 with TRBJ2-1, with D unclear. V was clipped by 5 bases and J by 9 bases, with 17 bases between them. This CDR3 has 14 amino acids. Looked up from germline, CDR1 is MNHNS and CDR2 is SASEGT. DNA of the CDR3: TGTGCCAGCAGTCGGACCGGTATCGGTAGTGAGCAGTTCTTC. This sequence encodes CASSRTGIGSEQFF.

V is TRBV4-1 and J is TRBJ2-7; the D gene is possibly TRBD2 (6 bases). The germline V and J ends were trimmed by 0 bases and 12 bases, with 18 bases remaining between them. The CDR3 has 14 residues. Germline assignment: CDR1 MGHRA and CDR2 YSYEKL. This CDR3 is CASSQEAPWDLRYF. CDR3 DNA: TGCGCCAGCAGCCAAGAGGCCCCGTGGGACTTGAGGTACTTC.

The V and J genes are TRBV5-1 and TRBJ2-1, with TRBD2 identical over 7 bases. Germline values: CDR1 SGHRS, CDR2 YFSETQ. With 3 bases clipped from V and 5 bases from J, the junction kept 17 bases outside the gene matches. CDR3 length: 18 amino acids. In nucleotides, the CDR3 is TGCGCCAGCAGCTACCTGCGGACTAGAAGAGAAGGTCACAATGAGCAGTTCTTC. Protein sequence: CASSYLRTRREGHNEQFF.